In this sample, the clone carrying this TCR beta chain turned up many times. Trimming removed 0 bases at V and 2 bases at J, with 8 bases between. Germline V CDR1 and CDR2: GTSNPN, SVGIG (reference sequence). The CDR3 has 14 amino acids. The data originate from a study of blood T cells in healthy people across ages. No fewer than 6 million PBMCs went into each sample. Next came a second PCR, run for about 7 to 12 cycles, which used a sample-barcoded 5' primer along with a J-beta primer mix. TCRdb reprocessed the 5' RACE reads with MiXCR, giving one entry per CDR3 protein. The table records 600,000 or so distinct CDR3 sequences, approximately 30% of them present only once.

This receptor was taken from a woman older than 75 in good health. Material for sequencing was blood. The gene calls are TRBV30 and TRBJ1-5; D is unresolved. The CDR3 DNA sequence: TGTGCCTGGAGTGTGACCGGGGGCAATCAGCCCCAGCATTTT. Its translation is CAWSVTGGNQPQHF. Together with reference TRBV30 and TRBJ1-5, the CDR3 gives the full variable domain: SQTIHQWPATLVQPVGSPLSLECTVEGTSNPNLYWYRQAAGRGLQLLFYSVGIGQISSEVPQNLSASRPQDRQFILSSKKLLLSDSGFYLCAWSVTGGNQPQHFGDGTRLSIL.